This T cell receptor beta chain was profiled in a study of T cell repertoires in cytomegalovirus infection. On this clonotype: Its target is not known.

TCRdb processed the reads anew with MiXCR; each CDR3 protein has one entry. The data contain more than 300,000 distinct CDR3 sequences, about 34% of them singletons. V was pared by 4 bases and J by 2 bases, with 7 bases between. The germline gives CDR1 DFQATT, CDR2 SNEGSKA (reference sequence). The CDR3 runs to 12 residues. The material was cultured PBMCs, obtained from culture after CMV antigen stimulation. The rearrangement joins TRBV20-1 to TRBJ2-3, with unresolved D. The origin of this receptor is a human donor in good health (CMV status not recorded). Some clones in this sample may be carry-over from other donors' samples. The CDR3 DNA reads as TGCAGTGCTAAACGGTACACAGATACGCAGTATTTT. This codes for CSAKRYTDTQYF.